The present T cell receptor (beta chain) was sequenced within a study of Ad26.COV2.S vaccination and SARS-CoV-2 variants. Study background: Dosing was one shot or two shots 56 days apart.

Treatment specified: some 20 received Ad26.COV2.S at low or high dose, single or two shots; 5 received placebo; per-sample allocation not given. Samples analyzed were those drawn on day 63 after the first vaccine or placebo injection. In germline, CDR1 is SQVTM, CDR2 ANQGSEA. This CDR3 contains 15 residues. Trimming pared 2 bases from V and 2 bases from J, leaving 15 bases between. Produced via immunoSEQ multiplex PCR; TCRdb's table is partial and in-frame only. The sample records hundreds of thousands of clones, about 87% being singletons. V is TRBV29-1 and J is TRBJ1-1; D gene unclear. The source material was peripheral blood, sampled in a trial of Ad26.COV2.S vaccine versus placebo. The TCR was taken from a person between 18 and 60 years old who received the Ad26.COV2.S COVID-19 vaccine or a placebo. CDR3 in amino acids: CSVERPGYENTEAFF. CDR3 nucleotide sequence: TGCAGCGTTGAACGGCCTGGGTATGAAAACACTGAAGCTTTCTTT.